Many counts were recorded for the clone carrying this TCR beta chain. Its antigen is still unknown. TCR beta libraries were built with iRepertoire HTBI primers and Arm-PCR of CDR3 regions. In the original workflow: Identification of gene segments yielded more than 60 TRBV and over 12 TRBJ across samples. MiXCR, run by TCRdb on the multiplex PCR reads, gives a single entry per CDR3 protein. In this record, the V and J calls reflect TCRdb's handling and not the investigators' own analysis. The sample gives about 290,000 distinct CDR3 sequences, roughly a fifth of which show up once; roughly three fifths is in the top ten. This sample stems from a study of regulatory T cells in long-lasting Graves disease. Time point indicated: persistent/refractory GD, antithyroid drugs over 5 years with positive TRAb. RNA from PBMCs was the source of the TCR library. Recruitment took place at an endocrinology department in Xi'an, China.

Findings and limits, study-wide: Those with persistent Graves' had less TCR diversity than newly diagnosed patients.

The TCR comes from a female donor with Graves disease. The sample was peripheral blood mononuclear cells (PBMCs), taken when the disease was refractory, from a patient treated with antithyroid drugs.

The CDR3 DNA reads TGTGCCAGCAGCTTAGGTGTTCAAGAGACCCAGTACTTC. This translates into CASSLGVQETQYF. The chain has TRBV7-7 and TRBJ2-5; D uncertain. Looked up from germline, CDR1 is SSHAT and CDR2 is FNYEAQ (reference sequence). The germline V and J ends were trimmed by 1 base and 2 bases, with 5 bases remaining between them. The CDR3 contains 13 residues.